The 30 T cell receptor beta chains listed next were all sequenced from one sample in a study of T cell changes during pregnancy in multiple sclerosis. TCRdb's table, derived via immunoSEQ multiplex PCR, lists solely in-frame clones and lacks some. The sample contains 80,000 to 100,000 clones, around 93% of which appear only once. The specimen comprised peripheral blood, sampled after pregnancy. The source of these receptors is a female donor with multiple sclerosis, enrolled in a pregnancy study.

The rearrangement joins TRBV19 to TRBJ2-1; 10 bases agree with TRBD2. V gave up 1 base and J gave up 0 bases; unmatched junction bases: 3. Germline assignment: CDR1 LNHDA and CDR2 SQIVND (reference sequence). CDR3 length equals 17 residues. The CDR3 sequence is CASSIVGLAASYNEQFF. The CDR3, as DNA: TGTGCCAGTAGTATAGTTGGACTAGCGGCCTCCTACAATGAGCAGTTCTTC.

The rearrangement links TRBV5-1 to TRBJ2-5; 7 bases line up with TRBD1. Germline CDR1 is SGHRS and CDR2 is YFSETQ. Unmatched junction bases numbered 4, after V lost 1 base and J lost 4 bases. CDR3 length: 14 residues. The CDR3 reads CASSLMQGVETQYF. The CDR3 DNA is TGCGCCAGCAGCTTGATGCAGGGGGTAGAGACCCAGTACTTC.

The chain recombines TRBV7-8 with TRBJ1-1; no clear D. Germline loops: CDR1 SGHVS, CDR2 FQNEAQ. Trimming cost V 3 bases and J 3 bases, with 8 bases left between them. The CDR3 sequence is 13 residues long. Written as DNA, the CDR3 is TGTGCCAGCAGCTTGTACCGGGACACTGAAGCTTTCTTT. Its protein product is CASSLYRDTEAFF.

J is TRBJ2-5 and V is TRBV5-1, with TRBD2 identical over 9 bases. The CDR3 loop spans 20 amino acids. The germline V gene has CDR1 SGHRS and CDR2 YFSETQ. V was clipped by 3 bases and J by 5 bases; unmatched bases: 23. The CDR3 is CASSSLPPSGLALKGETQYF. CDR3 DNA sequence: TGCGCCAGCAGCTCTTTACCACCCTCGGGACTAGCTCTAAAGGGGGAGACCCAGTACTTC.

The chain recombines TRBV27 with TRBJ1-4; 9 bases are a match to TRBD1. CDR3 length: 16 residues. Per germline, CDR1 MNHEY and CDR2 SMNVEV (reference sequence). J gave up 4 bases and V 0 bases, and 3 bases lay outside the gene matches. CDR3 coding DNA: TGTGCCAGCAGTTTATCCGGACAGGGGTTTAATGAAAAACTGTTTTTT. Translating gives CASSLSGQGFNEKLFF.

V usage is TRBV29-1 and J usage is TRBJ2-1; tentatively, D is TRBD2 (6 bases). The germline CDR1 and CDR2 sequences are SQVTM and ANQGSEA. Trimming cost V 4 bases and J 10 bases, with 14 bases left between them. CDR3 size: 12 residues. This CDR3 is CSVVEGTLEQFF. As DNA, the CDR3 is TGCAGCGTTGTGGAGGGGACCTTGGAGCAGTTCTTC.

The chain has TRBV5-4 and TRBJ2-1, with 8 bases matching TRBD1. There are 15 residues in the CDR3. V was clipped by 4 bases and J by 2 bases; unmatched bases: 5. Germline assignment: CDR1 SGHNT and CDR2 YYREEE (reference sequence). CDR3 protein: CASSIGQGTYNEQFF. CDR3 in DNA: TGTGCCAGCAGCATAGGACAGGGAACCTACAATGAGCAGTTCTTC.

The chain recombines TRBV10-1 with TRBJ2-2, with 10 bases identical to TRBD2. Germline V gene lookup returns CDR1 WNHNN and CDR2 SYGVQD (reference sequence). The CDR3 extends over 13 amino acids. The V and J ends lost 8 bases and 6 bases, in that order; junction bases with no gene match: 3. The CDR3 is CASSGLASGELFF. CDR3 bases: TGCGCCAGCTCGGGACTAGCGTCCGGGGAGCTGTTTTTT.

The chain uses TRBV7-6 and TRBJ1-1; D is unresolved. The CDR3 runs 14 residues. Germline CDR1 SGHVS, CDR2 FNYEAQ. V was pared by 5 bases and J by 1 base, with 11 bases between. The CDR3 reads CASSRMAENTEAFF. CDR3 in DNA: TGTGCCAGCAGCCGAATGGCAGAGAACACTGAAGCTTTCTTT.

In DNA, the CDR3 is TGCGCCAGCAGCTTGCTAGCGGGAGGGTCGGGGGGGGCCAACGTCCTGACTTTC. Translating gives CASSLLAGGSGGANVLTF. The gene calls are TRBV5-1 and TRBJ2-6; 12 bases agree with TRBD2. The CDR3 loop spans 18 amino acids. Germline loops: CDR1 SGHRS, CDR2 YFSETQ. V lost 1 base, J lost 4 bases, and 6 bases stayed unmatched. The complete variable domain, with remaining parts taken from reference TRBV5-1 and TRBJ2-6, reads KAGVTQTPRYLIKTRGQQVTLSCSPISGHRSVSWYQQTPGQGLQFLFEYFSETQRNKGNFPGRFSGRQFSNSRSEMNVSTLELGDSALYLCASSLLAGGSGGANVLTFGAGSRLTVL.

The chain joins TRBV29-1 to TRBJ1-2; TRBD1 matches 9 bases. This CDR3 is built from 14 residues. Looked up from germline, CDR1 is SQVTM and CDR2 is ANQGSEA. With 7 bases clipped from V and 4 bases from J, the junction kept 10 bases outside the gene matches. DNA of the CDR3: TGCAGCGCCACCGGGACAGGGACATCCTATGGCTACACCTTC. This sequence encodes CSATGTGTSYGYTF. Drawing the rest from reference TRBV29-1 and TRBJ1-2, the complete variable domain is SAVISQKPSRDICQRGTSLTIQCQVDSQVTMMFWYRQQPGQSLTLIATANQGSEATYESGFVIDKFPISRPNLTFSTLTVSNMSPEDSSIYLCSATGTGTSYGYTFGSGTRLTVV.

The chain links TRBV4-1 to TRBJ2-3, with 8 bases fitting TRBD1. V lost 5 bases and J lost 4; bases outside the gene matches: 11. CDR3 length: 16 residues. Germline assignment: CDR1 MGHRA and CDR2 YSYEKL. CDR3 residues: CASSAGPGGGSDTQYF. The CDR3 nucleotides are TGCGCCAGCAGCGCAGGCCCAGGGGGCGGTTCAGATACGCAGTATTTT.

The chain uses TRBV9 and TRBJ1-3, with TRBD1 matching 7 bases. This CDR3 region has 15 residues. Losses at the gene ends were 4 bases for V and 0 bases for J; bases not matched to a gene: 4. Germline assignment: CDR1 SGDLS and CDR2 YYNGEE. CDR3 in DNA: TGTGCCAGCAGCCCCCGGACAGGCTCTGGAAACACCATATATTTT. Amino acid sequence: CASSPRTGSGNTIYF.

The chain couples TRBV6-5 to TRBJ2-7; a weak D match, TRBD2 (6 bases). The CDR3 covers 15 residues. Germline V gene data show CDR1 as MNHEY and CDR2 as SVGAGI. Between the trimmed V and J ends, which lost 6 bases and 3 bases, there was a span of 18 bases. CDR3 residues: CASSRGPGGNYEQYF. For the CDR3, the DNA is TGTGCCAGCAGCCGGGGACCTGGGGGGAACTACGAGCAGTACTTC.

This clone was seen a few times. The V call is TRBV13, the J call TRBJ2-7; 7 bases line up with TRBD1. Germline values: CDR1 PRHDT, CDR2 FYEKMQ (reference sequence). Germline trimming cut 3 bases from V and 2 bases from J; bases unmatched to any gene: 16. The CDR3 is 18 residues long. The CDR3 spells CASSFPEGRDSKTYEQYF. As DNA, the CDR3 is TGTGCCAGCAGCTTTCCCGAGGGACGGGACAGTAAAACCTACGAGCAGTACTTC. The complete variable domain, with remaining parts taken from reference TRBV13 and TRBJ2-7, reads AAGVIQSPRHLIKEKRETATLKCYPIPRHDTVYWYQQGPGQDPQFLISFYEKMQSDKGSIPDRFSAQQFSDYHSELNMSSLELGDSALYFCASSFPEGRDSKTYEQYFGPGTRLTVT.

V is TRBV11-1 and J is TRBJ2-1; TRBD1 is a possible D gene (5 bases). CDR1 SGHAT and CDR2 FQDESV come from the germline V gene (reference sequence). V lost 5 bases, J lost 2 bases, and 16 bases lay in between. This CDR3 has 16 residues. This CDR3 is CASSVRSTGAYNEQFF. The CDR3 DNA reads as TGTGCCAGCAGCGTCCGATCTACAGGAGCCTACAATGAGCAGTTCTTC.

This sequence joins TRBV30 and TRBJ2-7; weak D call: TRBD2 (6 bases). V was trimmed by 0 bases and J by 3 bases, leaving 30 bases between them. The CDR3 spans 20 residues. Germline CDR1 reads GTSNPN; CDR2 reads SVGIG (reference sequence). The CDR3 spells CAWSVGGWNSRALVNYEQYF. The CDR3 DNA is TGTGCCTGGAGTGTCGGGGGTTGGAATAGTAGGGCCCTGGTGAACTACGAGCAGTACTTC.

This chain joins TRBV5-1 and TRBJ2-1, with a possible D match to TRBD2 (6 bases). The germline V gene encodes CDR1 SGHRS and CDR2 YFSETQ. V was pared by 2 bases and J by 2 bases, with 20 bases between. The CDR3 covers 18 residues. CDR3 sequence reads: CASSFAFGGDSAYNEQFF. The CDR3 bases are TGCGCCAGCAGCTTCGCGTTCGGAGGGGACTCTGCCTACAATGAGCAGTTCTTC.

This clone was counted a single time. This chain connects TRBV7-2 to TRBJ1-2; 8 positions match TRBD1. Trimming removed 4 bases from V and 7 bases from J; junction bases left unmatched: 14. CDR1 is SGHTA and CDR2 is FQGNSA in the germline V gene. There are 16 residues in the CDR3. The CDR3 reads CASSSQGAGGMSGYTF. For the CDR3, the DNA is TGTGCCAGCAGCTCCCAGGGGGCAGGAGGTATGAGTGGCTACACCTTC.

CDR3 DNA: TGTGCCAGCAGCTTAGCAGCGGGAGTATTAGAGACCCAGTACTTC. Translating gives CASSLAAGVLETQYF. The chain is built from TRBV7-6 and TRBJ2-5, with TRBD2 matching 8 bases. This CDR3 region has 15 residues. The V segment lost 0 bases and the J segment 4 bases; nucleotides outside the gene matches: 4. Germline values: CDR1 SGHVS, CDR2 FNYEAQ.

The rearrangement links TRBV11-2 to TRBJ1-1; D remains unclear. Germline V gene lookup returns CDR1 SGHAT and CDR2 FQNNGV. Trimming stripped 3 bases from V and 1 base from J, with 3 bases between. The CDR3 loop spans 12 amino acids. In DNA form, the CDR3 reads TGTGCCAGCAGCTTCGGGAACACTGAAGCTTTCTTT. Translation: CASSFGNTEAFF. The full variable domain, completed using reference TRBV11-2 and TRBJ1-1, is EAGVAQSPRYKIIEKRQSVAFWCNPISGHATLYWYQQILGQGPKLLIQFQNNGVVDDSQLPKDRFSAERLKGVDSTLKIQPAKLEDSAVYLCASSFGNTEAFFGQGTRLTVV.

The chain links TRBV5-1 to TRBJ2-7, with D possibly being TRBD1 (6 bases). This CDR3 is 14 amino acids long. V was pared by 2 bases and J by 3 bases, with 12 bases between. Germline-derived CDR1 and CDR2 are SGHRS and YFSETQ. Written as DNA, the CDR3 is TGCGCCAGCAGCTTCCGGGACACCATCTACGAGCAGTACTTC. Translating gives CASSFRDTIYEQYF.

CDR3 sequence (DNA): TGTGCCAGCAGTACGACAGGGAGCTCCTACGAGCAGTACTTC. Amino acids: CASSTTGSSYEQYF. The chain is built from TRBV6-5 and TRBJ2-7, with 7 bases aligning to TRBD1. The CDR3 is 14 amino acids. J lost 0 bases, V lost 5 bases, and 4 bases had no gene match. Germline lookup yields CDR1 MNHEY and CDR2 SVGAGI.

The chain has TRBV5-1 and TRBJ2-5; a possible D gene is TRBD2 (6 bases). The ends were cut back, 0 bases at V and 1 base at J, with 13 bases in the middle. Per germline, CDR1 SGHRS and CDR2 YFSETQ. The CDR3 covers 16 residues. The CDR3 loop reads CASSLAVGTAQETQYF. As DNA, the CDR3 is TGCGCCAGCAGCTTGGCCGTGGGGACTGCCCAAGAGACCCAGTACTTC.

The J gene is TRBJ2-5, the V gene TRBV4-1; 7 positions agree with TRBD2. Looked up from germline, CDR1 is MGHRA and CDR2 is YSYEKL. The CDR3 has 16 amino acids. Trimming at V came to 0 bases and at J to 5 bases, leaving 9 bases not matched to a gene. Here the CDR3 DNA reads TGCGCCAGCAGCCAAGATGTCGTCAGGGAGGGGGAGACCCAGTACTTC. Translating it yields CASSQDVVREGETQYF.

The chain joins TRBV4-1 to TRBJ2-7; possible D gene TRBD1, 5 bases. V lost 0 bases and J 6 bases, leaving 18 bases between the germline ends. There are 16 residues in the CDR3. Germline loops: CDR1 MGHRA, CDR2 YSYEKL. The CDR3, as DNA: TGCGCCAGCAGCCAAGATGAAGGCCAGGGAAGGGCCGAGCAGTACTTC. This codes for CASSQDEGQGRAEQYF.

The CDR3 coding sequence is TGTGCCAGCAGCGGACGGACTAGCGGCACCGGGGAGCTGTTTTTT. This encodes CASSGRTSGTGELFF. The chain combines TRBV9 with TRBJ2-2; 10 positions agree with TRBD2. V lost 3 bases to trimming and J lost 4 bases; unmatched junction nucleotides: 3. Germline V lookup: CDR1 SGDLS, CDR2 YYNGEE. The CDR3 length is 15 residues. Variable domain in full (rest from reference TRBV9 and TRBJ2-2): DSGVTQTPKHLITATGQRVTLRCSPRSGDLSVYWYQQSLDQGLQFLIQYYNGEERAKGNILERFSAQQFPDLHSELNLSSLELGDSALYFCASSGRTSGTGELFFGEGSRLTVL.

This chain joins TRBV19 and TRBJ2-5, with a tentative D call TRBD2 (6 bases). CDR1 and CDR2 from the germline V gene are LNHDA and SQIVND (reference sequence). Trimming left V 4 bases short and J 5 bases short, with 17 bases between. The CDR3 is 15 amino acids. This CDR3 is CASSTGPGELETQYF. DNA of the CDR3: TGTGCCAGTAGTACCGGCCCGGGAGAGTTGGAGACCCAGTACTTC.

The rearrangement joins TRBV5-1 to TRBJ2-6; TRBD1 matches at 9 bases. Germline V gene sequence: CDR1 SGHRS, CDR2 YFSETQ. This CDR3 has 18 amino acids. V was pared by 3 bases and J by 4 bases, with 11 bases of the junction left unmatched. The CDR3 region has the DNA TGCGCCAGCAGCTCCTCGGAACAGGGGGCGCGGGGGGCCAACGTCCTGACTTTC. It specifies CASSSSEQGARGANVLTF.

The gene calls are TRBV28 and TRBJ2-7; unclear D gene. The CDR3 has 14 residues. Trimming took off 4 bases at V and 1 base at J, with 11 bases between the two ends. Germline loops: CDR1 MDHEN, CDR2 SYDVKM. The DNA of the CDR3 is TGTGCCAGCAGTTCCCCAAGGCGGTCCTACGAGCAGTACTTC. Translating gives CASSSPRRSYEQYF.